The 14 T cell receptor beta chains in this list originate from one sample, sequenced in a study of T-cell memory formation after mild COVID-19 (dated by TCRdb to 2020 to 2023). The method was 5' RACE. The sequencer listed for this sample is Illumina NovaSeq 6000. Starting from the raw public reads, TCRdb applied fastp trimming at Q25, assembled clones with MiXCR and retained in-frame beta chains. Rows matching on CDR3 protein sequence are summarized as one entry with the most common DNA and genes. For this sample there are under 350,000 distinct CDR3 sequences; 15% to 20% appear just once. More than 20% of the sample goes to the ten largest clones. Sequenced: PBMCs or a T cell subset sorted from them (not recorded which). Source of these receptors: a man younger than 35 who had mild COVID-19 (a few samples of this study predate the infection). The sample titles of this study are shuffled in the database, so cell type and time point are left out; the donor was told from shared clones.

This clonotype occurred many times. The chain couples TRBV7-2 to TRBJ1-2, with a weak D call TRBD1 (6 bases). Between the trimmed V and J ends, which lost 3 bases and 2 bases, there was a span of 10 bases. The CDR3 totals 14 residues. The germline CDR1 and CDR2 sequences are SGHTA and FQGNSA. DNA for the CDR3: TGTGCCAGCAGCTTCGCAGGGGCCAACTATGGCTACACCTTC. Its translation is CASSFAGANYGYTF.

The chain employs TRBV5-1 and TRBJ2-7; perhaps TRBD2 as D (6 bases). Trimming took off 4 bases at V and 2 bases at J, with 16 bases between the two ends. Germline V gene lookup returns CDR1 SGHRS and CDR2 YFSETQ. The CDR3 has 15 amino acids. CDR3 nucleotide sequence: TGCGCCAGCAGCATGGTCGGGGGTGCAACCTACGAGCAGTACTTC. This encodes CASSMVGGATYEQYF. The full variable domain, in which reference TRBV5-1 and TRBJ2-7 provide the parts outside the CDR3, is KAGVTQTPRYLIKTRGQQVTLSCSPISGHRSVSWYQQTPGQGLQFLFEYFSETQRNKGNFPGRFSGRQFSNSRSEMNVSTLELGDSALYLCASSMVGGATYEQYFGPGTRLTVT.

This clonotype was counted at least ten times. J is TRBJ2-7 and V is TRBV7-2; perhaps D is TRBD1 or TRBD2 (5 bases each). The CDR3 contains 14 residues. The germline V gene has CDR1 SGHTA and CDR2 FQGNSA. With 3 bases removed from V and 9 bases from J, the gap between germline ends came to 18 bases. The CDR3 DNA sequence: TGTGCCAGCAGCTTCGAGAGGGGATTTACGATGCAGTACTTC. This gives the protein CASSFERGFTMQYF.

Only a few counts were recorded for this clonotype. V gene TRBV4-1 combines with J gene TRBJ1-2; 9 bases fit TRBD1. The CDR3 loop spans 15 amino acids. The V gene end was trimmed by 2 bases and the J gene end by 7 bases; junction bases not matched to a gene: 8. Germline loops: CDR1 MGHRA, CDR2 YSYEKL. CDR3 coding DNA: TGCGCCAGCAGCCAAACGGGACAGGGACTTATTGGCTACACCTTC. This translates into CASSQTGQGLIGYTF.

The chain carries TRBV7-8 and TRBJ2-7; 13 bases match TRBD2. Germline assignment: CDR1 SGHVS and CDR2 FQNEAQ. This CDR3 is 15 amino acids long. The V gene end was trimmed by 5 bases and the J gene end by 3 bases; junction bases not matched to a gene: 4. CDR3 sequence reads: CASSPWTSGGYEQYF. Here the CDR3 DNA reads TGTGCCAGCAGCCCATGGACTAGCGGGGGCTACGAGCAGTACTTC.

This clonotype was seen just once. The J gene is TRBJ1-3, the V gene TRBV7-9; D ambiguous. V lost 7 bases and J lost 0, with 7 bases in between. The CDR3 is 13 amino acids. CDR1 SEHNR and CDR2 FQNEAQ come from the germline V gene (reference sequence). CDR3 amino acids: CASTWGSGNTIYF. The CDR3 coding sequence is TGTGCCAGCACCTGGGGCTCTGGAAACACCATATATTTT.

The chain uses TRBV3-1 and TRBJ2-1; a weak D match, TRBD2 (7 bases). Trimming cost V 4 bases and J 0 bases, with 16 bases left between them. CDR1 is LGHDT, CDR2 YNNKEL, per germline (reference sequence). The CDR3 runs 17 residues. The CDR3, as DNA: TGTGCCAGCAGCCTCCTAGGCGGGGGCCACTCCTACAATGAGCAGTTCTTC. Its translation: CASSLLGGGHSYNEQFF.

The gene calls are TRBV19 and TRBJ2-2; the D gene is possibly TRBD2 (5 bases). From germline, CDR1 is LNHDA and CDR2 SQIVND (reference sequence). The V end lost 8 bases, the J end lost 2 bases, and 12 bases lay between the germline ends. The CDR3 extends over 14 amino acids. The CDR3: CASGAGTNTGELFF. CDR3 coding DNA: TGTGCCAGTGGCGCGGGTACTAACACCGGGGAGCTGTTTTTT.

This clonotype was detected ten times or more. The genes are TRBV7-8 and TRBJ2-2, with D possibly TRBD2 on 6 matching bases. The germline CDR1 and CDR2 sequences are SGHVS and FQNEAQ. Trimming took off 8 bases at V and 8 bases at J, with 18 bases between the two ends. The CDR3 is made up of 14 amino acids. The CDR3 is CASRSRTNVGELFF. In nucleotides, the CDR3 is TGTGCCAGCCGAAGCCGGACTAACGTGGGGGAGCTGTTTTTT.

This chain links TRBV29-1 with TRBJ2-1, with D perhaps matching TRBD1 or TRBD2 (6 bases each). The CDR3 is made up of 12 amino acids. The germline V gene has CDR1 SQVTM and CDR2 ANQGSEA. V lost 8 bases to trimming and J lost 7 bases, with 15 bases between them. CDR3 coding DNA: TGCAGCATCGGGGGCAGTACAAATGAGCAGTTCTTC. Protein: CSIGGSTNEQFF.

This clonotype was observed a handful of times. This sequence joins TRBV20-1 and TRBJ2-3; D might be TRBD1 (5 bases). The CDR3 runs to 11 residues. Germline assignment: CDR1 DFQATT and CDR2 SNEGSKA (reference sequence). V was trimmed by 2 bases and J by 5 bases, leaving 5 bases between them. The CDR3 loop is CSARQGDTQYF. The DNA for the CDR3 is TGCAGTGCTAGACAGGGAGATACGCAGTATTTT.

The rearrangement joins TRBV20-1 to TRBJ2-7, with 7 nucleotides matching TRBD1. The ends lost 3 bases at V and 6 bases at J; junction bases unmatched: 11. This CDR3 region has 14 residues. Germline assignment: CDR1 DFQATT and CDR2 SNEGSKA (reference sequence). The DNA for the CDR3 is TGCAGTGCTAGGAGCGACAGGGTCGAGAGCGAGCAGTACGTC. Translating it yields CSARSDRVESEQYV.

This clonotype occurred many times. The chain has TRBV7-9 and TRBJ2-1; 9 bases align to TRBD2. This CDR3 is 14 amino acids long. The trim removed 5 bases at V and 10 bases at J, leaving 9 bases unmatched. Germline V CDR1 and CDR2: SEHNR, FQNEAQ (reference sequence). In DNA form, the CDR3 reads TGTGCCAGCAGCGCCTTAGCGGGGGCAGGGGAGCAGTTCTTC. The encoded protein is CASSALAGAGEQFF.

Points on this clonotype: Just one base apart from a much larger clone, this may be a read error. This chain joins TRBV12-3 or TRBV12-4 and TRBJ2-7; D may match TRBD1 or TRBD2 (5 bases each). This CDR3 region has 12 residues. V lost 4 bases and J lost 7, with 11 bases in between. Written as DNA, the CDR3 is TGTGCCAGCAGTTCGGGGACGGAGGAGCAGTACGTC. Its translation is CASSSGTEEQYV.